This entry features one T cell receptor beta chain sequence. This sample is part of a study of blood T cell repertoires in COVID-19. Background on the study: Donors in the United States, Italy and Spain gave samples during acute or convalescent COVID-19.

Trimming took 2 bases from V and 7 from J; bases not matched to a gene: 1. Germline V lookup: CDR1 KGHDR, CDR2 SFDVKD. The CDR3 runs 13 residues. Authors' analysis steps: Estimation of nucleated cell counts relied on the amplification of reference gene primers. The table came from immunoSEQ multiplex PCR; TCRdb's copy has only in-frame clones and leaves some out. V, J and clone size derive from that table, while D and trimming were established from the DNA sequence. The sample carries hundreds of thousands of clones, approximately 91% recorded once. Input material: peripheral blood. The receptor comes from a woman in her 70s with COVID-19, enrolled during active disease. The J gene is TRBJ1-1, the V gene TRBV24-1; 9 nucleotides match TRBD1. The CDR3 region is CATSDSGQGEAFF. The DNA of the CDR3 is TGTGCCACCAGTGATTCGGGACAGGGTGAAGCTTTCTTT.